This is a list of T cell receptor beta chains from one sample in a study of tumor and adjacent non-tumor tissue in lung cancer. From the multiplex PCR reads, TCRdb called clonotypes with MiXCR, one entry per CDR3 protein. This sample has roughly 120,000 distinct CDR3 sequences, with roughly 80% found just once. The sequenced sample was lung tumor tissue. The receptors were sampled from a woman aged 55 to 70 with non-small cell lung cancer. The CDR3 runs from the conserved cysteine through the conserved F or W. Each record gives: J gene, V gene, clone size, D gene, CDR3 protein, CDR3 DNA. A D gene is named only where the DNA matches it firmly. Size values are once, few and many counts, or a class for expanded clones, and some rows have none.

>TRBJ2-3|TRBV29-1|-|-
CSGRAGGTDTQYF
TGCAGCGGGAGGGCCGGTGGCACAGATACGCAGTATTTT
>TRBJ2-2|TRBV20-1|many|TRBD1
CSARRGGAWAGELFF
TGCAGTGCTAGAAGAGGGGGCGCGTGGGCCGGGGAGCTGTTTTTT
>TRBJ2-7|TRBV29-1|-|TRBD1
CSVVPDRGRSEQYF
TGCAGTGTTGTCCCGGACAGGGGGCGTAGCGAGCAGTACTTC
>TRBJ1-4|TRBV30|-|-
CAWSYQQGMDEKLFF
TGTGCCTGGTCATACCAGCAGGGGATGGATGAAAAACTGTTTTTT
>TRBJ2-3|TRBV5-1|-|-
CARSFGIARVTDTQYF
TGCGCCAGGAGCTTTGGGATAGCGAGAGTCACAGATACGCAGTATTTT
>TRBJ2-1|TRBV10-1|-|-
CASCEEAQRGEQFF
TGCGCCAGTTGTGAAGAGGCCCAACGGGGGGAGCAGTTCTTC
>TRBJ2-5|TRBV29-1|-|-
CSVEDLGDHDGETQYF
TGCAGCGTTGAAGATCTTGGGGACCATGATGGAGAGACCCAGTACTTC
>TRBJ1-2|TRBV12-3/TRBV12-4|few|-
CANTPSGAPNYGYTF
TGTGCCAACACCCCCTCAGGGGCCCCGAACTATGGCTACACCTTC
>TRBJ1-1|TRBV28|-|-
CASSETVGDTEGFF
TGTGCCAGCAGTGAGACGGTTGGCGACACTGAAGGTTTCTTT
>TRBJ2-7|TRBV20-1|-|TRBD1
CSARGQGAFYEQYF
TGCAGTGCTAGAGGACAGGGGGCCTTCTACGAGCAGTACTTC
>TRBJ1-5|TRBV6-5|few|TRBD1
CASSRRLTGGYSNQPQHF
TGTGCCAGCAGTAGACGACTGACAGGGGGCTATAGCAATCAGCCCCAGCATTTT
>TRBJ2-2|TRBV11-1|-|-
CASSLEQDTGELFF
TGTGCCAGCAGCTTGGAACAGGACACCGGGGAACTGTTCTTT
>TRBJ1-1|TRBV4-3|many|TRBD1
CASSQGDRAWFAEAFF
TGCGCCAGCAGCCAAGGCGACAGGGCGTGGTTCGCTGAAGCTTTCTTT